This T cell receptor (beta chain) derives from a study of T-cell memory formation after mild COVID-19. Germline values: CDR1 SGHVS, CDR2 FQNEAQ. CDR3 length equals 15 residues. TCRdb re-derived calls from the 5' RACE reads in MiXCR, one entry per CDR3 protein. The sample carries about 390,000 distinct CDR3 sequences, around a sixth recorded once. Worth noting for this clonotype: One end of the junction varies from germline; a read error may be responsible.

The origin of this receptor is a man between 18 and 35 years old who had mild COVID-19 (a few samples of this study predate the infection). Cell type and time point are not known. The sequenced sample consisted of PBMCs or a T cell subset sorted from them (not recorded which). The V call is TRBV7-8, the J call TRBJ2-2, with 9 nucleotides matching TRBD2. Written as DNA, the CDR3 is TGTGCCAGCAGCTTGCGGGGGGGAATCACCGGGGAGATGTTTTTT. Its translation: CASSLRGGITGEMFF.